Presented here are 2 T cell receptor beta chains from one specimen sequenced in a study of Graves' ophthalmopathy and Graves' hyperthyroidism. RNA transcripts yielded amplified TCR beta CDR3 regions. An opening RT-PCR round employed HTBI primers and preceded a second-round multiplex PCR. Using its own MiXCR run on the multiplex PCR reads, TCRdb lists one record per CDR3 protein. The table records over a million distinct CDR3 sequences, 35% to 45% of them present only once. Sequenced sample: peripheral blood or thyroid tissue (not recorded which). Receptors were obtained from an adult man with Graves' hyperthyroidism.

This rearrangement joins TRBV4-3 to TRBJ1-5; D is possibly TRBD1 (5 bases). This CDR3 has 16 amino acids. Trimming removed 0 bases from V and 2 bases from J, with 11 bases in between. CDR1 is LGHNA and CDR2 is YSLEER in the germline V gene. CDR3 region: CASSQEWGAGNQPQHF. CDR3 bases: TGCGCCAGCAGCCAAGAGTGGGGCGCGGGCAATCAGCCCCAGCATTTT.

This chain joins TRBV10-2 and TRBJ2-5, with 7 bases that match TRBD2. Germline values: CDR1 WSHSY, CDR2 SAAADI. There are 16 residues in the CDR3. J lost 4 bases, V lost 0 bases, and 8 bases had no gene match. The CDR3 protein is CASSESGAGVVETQYF. The CDR3 region has the DNA TGCGCCAGCAGTGAGTCCGGGGCGGGAGTGGTAGAGACCCAGTACTTC.